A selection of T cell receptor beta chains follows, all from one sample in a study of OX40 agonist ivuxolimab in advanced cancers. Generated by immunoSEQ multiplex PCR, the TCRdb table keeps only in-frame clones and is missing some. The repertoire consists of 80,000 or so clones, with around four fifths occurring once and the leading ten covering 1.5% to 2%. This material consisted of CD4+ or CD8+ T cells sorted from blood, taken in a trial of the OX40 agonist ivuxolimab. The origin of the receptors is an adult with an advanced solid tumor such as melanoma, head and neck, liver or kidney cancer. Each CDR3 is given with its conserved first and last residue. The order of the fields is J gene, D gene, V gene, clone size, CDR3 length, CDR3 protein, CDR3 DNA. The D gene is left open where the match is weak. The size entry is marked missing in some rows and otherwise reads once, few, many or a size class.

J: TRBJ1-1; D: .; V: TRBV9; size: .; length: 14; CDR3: CASSVGSEGDEAFF; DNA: TGTGCCAGCAGCGTCGGCAGTGAAGGGGATGAAGCTTTCTTT
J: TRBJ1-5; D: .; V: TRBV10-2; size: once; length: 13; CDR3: CASSGSSNQPQHF; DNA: TGCGCCAGCAGCGGGTCAAGCAATCAGCCCCAGCATTTT
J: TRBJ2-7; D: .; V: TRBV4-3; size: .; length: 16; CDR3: CASSQALGSSSYEQYF; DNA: TGCGCCAGCAGCCAAGCCCTGGGGTCGAGCTCCTACGAGCAGTACTTC
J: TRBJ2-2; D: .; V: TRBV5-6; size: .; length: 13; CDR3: CASSFSDTGELFF; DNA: TGTGCCAGCAGCTTTAGCGACACCGGGGAGCTGTTTTTT
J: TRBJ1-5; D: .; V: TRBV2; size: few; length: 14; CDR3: CASSGGQFNQPQHF; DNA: TGTGCCAGCAGCGGAGGACAGTTCAATCAGCCCCAGCATTTT
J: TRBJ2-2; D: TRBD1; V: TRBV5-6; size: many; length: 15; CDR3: CASSLDRGRTGELFF; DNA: TGTGCCAGCAGCTTGGACAGGGGTAGGACCGGGGAGCTGTTTTTT
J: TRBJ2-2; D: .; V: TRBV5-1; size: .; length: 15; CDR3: CASSLGGGNTGELFF; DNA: TGCGCCAGCAGCTTGGGGGGCGGAAACACCGGGGAGCTGTTTTTT
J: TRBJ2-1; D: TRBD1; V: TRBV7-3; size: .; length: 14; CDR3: CASSLAPGGDEQFF; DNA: TGTGCCAGCAGTTTAGCTCCAGGGGGCGATGAGCAGTTCTTC
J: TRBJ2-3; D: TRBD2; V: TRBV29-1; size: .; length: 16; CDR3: CSVEDLGTSGLLTQYF; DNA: TGCAGCGTTGAAGATCTGGGCACTAGCGGCCTACTTACGCAGTATTTT
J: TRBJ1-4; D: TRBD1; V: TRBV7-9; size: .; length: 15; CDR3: CASSYVQGINEKLFF; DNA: TGTGCCAGCAGCTATGTACAGGGGATTAATGAAAAACTGTTTTTT
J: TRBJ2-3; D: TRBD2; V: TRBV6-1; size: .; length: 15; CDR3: CASSEYGGGPDTQYF; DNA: TGTGCCAGCAGTGAGTACGGGGGGGGCCCAGATACGCAGTATTTT
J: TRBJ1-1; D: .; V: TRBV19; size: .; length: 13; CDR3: CASSTGVSGEAFF; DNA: TGTGCCAGTAGTACAGGGGTAAGCGGTGAAGCTTTCTTT
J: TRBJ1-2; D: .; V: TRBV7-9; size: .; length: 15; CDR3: CASSLEVVLNYGYTF; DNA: TGTGCCAGCAGCTTAGAAGTAGTACTTAACTATGGCTACACCTTC
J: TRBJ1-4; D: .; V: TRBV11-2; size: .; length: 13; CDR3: CASSLDRTGKLFF; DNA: TGTGCCAGCAGCTTAGATCGGACGGGAAAACTGTTTTTT
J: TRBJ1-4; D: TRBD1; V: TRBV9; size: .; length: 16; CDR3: CASSPRQGAGLEKLFF; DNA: TGTGCCAGCAGCCCTCGACAGGGGGCCGGTCTTGAAAAACTGTTTTTT
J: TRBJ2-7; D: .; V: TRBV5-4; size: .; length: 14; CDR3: CASSTGTREGKEYF; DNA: TGTGCCAGCAGCACCGGGACTCGAGAAGGCAAGGAGTACTTC
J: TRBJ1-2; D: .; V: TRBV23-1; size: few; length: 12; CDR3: CAISDSSRGYTF; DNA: TGCGCCATCTCGGACAGTTCGCGCGGCTACACCTTC
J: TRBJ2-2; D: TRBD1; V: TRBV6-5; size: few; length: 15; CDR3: CASSLDRGIGGELFF; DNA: TGTGCCAGCAGCTTGGACAGGGGGATTGGCGGGGAGCTGTTTTTT
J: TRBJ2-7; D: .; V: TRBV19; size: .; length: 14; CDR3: CASSQTVSSYEQYF; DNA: TGTGCCAGTAGTCAGACCGTAAGCTCCTACGAGCAGTACTTC
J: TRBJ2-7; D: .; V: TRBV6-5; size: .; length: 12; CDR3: CASSRRDREQYF; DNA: TGTGCCAGCAGTCGCCGGGACCGCGAGCAGTACTTC
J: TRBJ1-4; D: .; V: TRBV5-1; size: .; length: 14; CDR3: CASSALSPNEKLFF; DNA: TGCGCCAGCAGCGCTCTTAGCCCTAATGAAAAACTGTTTTTT
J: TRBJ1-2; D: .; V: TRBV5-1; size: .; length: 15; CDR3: CASSPRSDRLYGYTF; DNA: TGCGCCAGCAGCCCTCGGTCCGACAGGCTATATGGCTACACCTTC
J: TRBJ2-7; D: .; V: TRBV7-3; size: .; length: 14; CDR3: CASSRSGGGYEQYF; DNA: TGTGCCAGCAGCCGGTCGGGGGGCGGCTACGAGCAGTACTTC
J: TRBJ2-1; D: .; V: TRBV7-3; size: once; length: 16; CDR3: CASSLLPGGLYNEQFF; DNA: TGTGCCAGCAGCTTATTACCGGGGGGCTTATACAATGAGCAGTTCTTC
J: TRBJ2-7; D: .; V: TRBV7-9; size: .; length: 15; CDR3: CASSLGSQGFYEQYF; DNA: TGTGCCAGCAGCTTAGGATCACAAGGCTTCTACGAGCAGTACTTC
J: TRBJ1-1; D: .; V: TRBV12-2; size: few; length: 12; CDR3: CASRPSGPEAFF; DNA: TGTGCAAGTCGCCCCTCTGGGCCTGAAGCTTTCTTT
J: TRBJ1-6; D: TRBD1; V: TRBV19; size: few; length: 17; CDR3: CASSIDGTGFASSPLHF; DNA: TGTGCCAGTAGTATAGACGGGACAGGTTTTGCAAGTTCACCCCTCCACTTT
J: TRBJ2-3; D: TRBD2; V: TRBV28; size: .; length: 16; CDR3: CASRRQRGFSTDTQYF; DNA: TGTGCCAGCAGGAGACAGCGGGGGTTTAGCACAGATACGCAGTATTTT
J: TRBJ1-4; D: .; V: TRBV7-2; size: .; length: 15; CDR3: CASSLAGRSNEKLFF; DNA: TGTGCCAGCAGCTTGGCAGGGCGTTCTAATGAAAAACTGTTTTTT
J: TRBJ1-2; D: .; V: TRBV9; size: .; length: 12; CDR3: CASSVAGYGYTF; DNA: TGTGCCAGCAGCGTAGCAGGGTATGGCTACACCTTC
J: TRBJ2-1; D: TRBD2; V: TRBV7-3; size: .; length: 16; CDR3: CASSLTGGVFYNEQFF; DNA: TGTGCCAGCAGCTTAACTGGGGGGGTTTTCTACAATGAGCAGTTCTTC
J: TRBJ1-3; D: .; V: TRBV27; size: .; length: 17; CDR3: CASSPLSQVLSGNTIYF; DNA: TGTGCCAGCAGTCCGTTGTCACAGGTCCTCTCTGGAAACACCATATATTTT
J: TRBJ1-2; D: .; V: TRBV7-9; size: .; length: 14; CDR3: CASSLVRADYGYTF; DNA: TGTGCCAGCAGCTTAGTTAGGGCAGACTATGGCTACACCTTC
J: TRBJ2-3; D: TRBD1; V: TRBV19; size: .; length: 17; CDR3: CASSIMTGASSTDTQYF; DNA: TGTGCCAGTAGTATAATGACAGGGGCGTCTAGCACAGATACGCAGTATTTT
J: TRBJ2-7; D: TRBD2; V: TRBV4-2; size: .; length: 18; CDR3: CASSLVAGTSDYTYEQYF; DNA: TGTGCCAGCAGCCTCGTGGCCGGGACTAGCGACTACACCTACGAGCAGTACTTC
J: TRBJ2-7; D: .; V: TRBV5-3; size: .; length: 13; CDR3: CARSCPVPYEQYF; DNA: TGTGCCAGAAGCTGCCCAGTGCCATACGAGCAGTACTTC